Below, 16 T cell receptor beta chains from the same sample are listed, as sequenced in a study of T cell responses to AZD1222 COVID-19 vaccine. Repertoires were generated with immunoSEQ multiplex PCR, while TCRdb's copy carries only in-frame clones and drops some. The data hold approximately 170,000 clones, with about 90% observed a single time. The input for sequencing was peripheral blood, taken 28 days after the second AZD1222 dose. The receptors stem from an adult who received the AZD1222 COVID-19 vaccine.

This sequence joins TRBV27 and TRBJ1-1; 9 nucleotides line up with TRBD1. V lost 6 bases, J lost 7 bases, and 12 bases stayed unmatched. This CDR3 comprises 15 residues. Germline assignment: CDR1 MNHEY and CDR2 SMNVEV (reference sequence). In nucleotides, the CDR3 is TGTGCCAGCAGGACAGGGGGTCGGAGTCTGATTGAAGCTTTCTTT. It codes for CASRTGGRSLIEAFF.

The gene calls are TRBV7-9 and TRBJ1-6; 8 bases align to TRBD1. The germline gives CDR1 SEHNR, CDR2 FQNEAQ (reference sequence). CDR3 size: 15 residues. The V gene end was trimmed by 1 base and the J gene end by 4 bases; junction bases not matched to a gene: 0. The CDR3 nucleotides are TGTGCCAGCAGCTTAGGGACAGGGTATAATTCACCCCTCCACTTT. It specifies CASSLGTGYNSPLHF.

The chain joins TRBV2 to TRBJ2-4; D possibly corresponds to TRBD1 (6 bases). The germline V and J ends were trimmed by 6 bases and 0 bases, with 9 bases remaining between them. Germline CDR1 is SNHLY and CDR2 is FYNNEI. This CDR3 is 14 amino acids long. CDR3 DNA sequence: TGTGCCAGCAGACCCAGGGGAGCCAAAAACATTCAGTACTTC. Translating gives CASRPRGAKNIQYF.

The V call is TRBV5-6, the J call TRBJ1-3; tentative D call: TRBD1 (5 bases). The germline V gene has CDR1 SGHDT and CDR2 YYEEEE. The germline V and J ends were trimmed by 4 bases and 8 bases, with 31 bases remaining between them. The CDR3 extends over 19 amino acids. CDR3 region: CASSLPRRTGSPNGDTIYF. CDR3 nucleotide sequence: TGTGCCAGCAGCCTCCCCAGGCGAACAGGCTCCCCTAACGGGGACACCATATATTTT.

The chain uses TRBV5-5 and TRBJ1-2; D might be TRBD1 (5 bases). This CDR3 is built from 14 residues. Germline CDR1 is SGHKS and CDR2 is YYEKEE (reference sequence). Trimming removed 4 bases from V and 4 bases from J, with 14 bases in between. The CDR3 bases are TGTGCCAGCAGCCTCTCACTGGGGGTCTATGGCTACACCTTC. It translates to CASSLSLGVYGYTF.

The chain has TRBV5-6 and TRBJ1-2, with D unclear. This CDR3 contains 13 residues. CDR1 and CDR2 from the germline V gene are SGHDT and YYEEEE. Trimming left V 3 bases short and J 10 bases short, with 16 bases between. CDR3 DNA sequence: TGTGCCAGCAGCTGGGCTACTTCTCAAATCTACACCTTC. Translated: CASSWATSQIYTF.

This chain joins TRBV29-1 and TRBJ2-6; TRBD1 aligns across 7 bases. This CDR3 spans 14 amino acids. Germline V gene sequence: CDR1 SQVTM, CDR2 ANQGSEA. V lost 6 bases, J lost 2 bases, and 4 bases stayed unmatched. CDR3 sequence: CSVVGGAGANVLTF. In nucleotides, the CDR3 is TGCAGCGTCGTAGGGGGCGCTGGGGCCAACGTCCTGACTTTC.

The rearrangement joins TRBV19 to TRBJ1-1; D is uncertain. This CDR3 region has 15 residues. The germline gives CDR1 LNHDA, CDR2 SQIVND (reference sequence). Trimming left V 1 base short and J 4 bases short, with 13 bases between. The CDR3, as DNA: TGTGCCAGTAGTATAGGACCCCCGCGAGGCACTGAAGCTTTCTTT. Translating gives CASSIGPPRGTEAFF. Supplemented by reference TRBV19 and TRBJ1-1, the full variable domain reads DGGITQSPKYLFRKEGQNVTLSCEQNLNHDAMYWYRQDPGQGLRLIYYSQIVNDFQKGDIAEGYSVSREKKESFPLTVTSAQKNPTAFYLCASSIGPPRGTEAFFGQGTRLTVV.

V is TRBV3-1 (or the pseudogene TRBV3-2) and J is TRBJ1-2, with a possible D match to TRBD1 (6 bases). The CDR3 sequence is 17 residues long. V was clipped by 4 bases and J by 2 bases, with 20 bases between them. Germline-derived CDR1 and CDR2 are LGHDT and YNNKEL (reference sequence). This CDR3 is CASSLNGGNQGNYGYTF. Written as DNA, the CDR3 is TGTGCCAGCAGCCTTAACGGGGGGAATCAGGGGAACTATGGCTACACCTTC.

The V call is TRBV6-6, the J call TRBJ1-5; a possible D gene is TRBD1 (6 bases). This CDR3 is 16 amino acids long. CDR1 MNHNY and CDR2 SVGAGI come from the germline V gene (reference sequence). V was clipped by 6 bases and J by 6 bases, with 21 bases between them. CDR3 sequence: CASSPGGALRGQPQHF. CDR3 in DNA: TGTGCCAGCAGCCCGGGGGGCGCATTAAGAGGTCAGCCCCAGCATTTT.

This clone has only one observation. The chain combines TRBV7-8 with TRBJ1-3; weak D call: TRBD1 (6 bases). Germline CDR1 SGHVS, CDR2 FQNEAQ. V was clipped by 5 bases and J by 7 bases, with 21 bases between them. The CDR3 is 16 amino acids. The CDR3 sequence: CASSMSGVVFRNTIYF. DNA for the CDR3: TGTGCCAGCAGCATGTCAGGGGTCGTCTTTAGGAACACCATATATTTT. Variable domain in full (rest from reference TRBV7-8 and TRBJ1-3): GAGVSQSPRYKVAKRGQDVALRCDPISGHVSLFWYQQALGQGPEFLTYFQNEAQLDKSGLPSDRFFAERPEGSVSTLKIQRTQQEDSAVYLCASSMSGVVFRNTIYFGEGSWLTVV.

This chain joins TRBV3-1 (or the pseudogene TRBV3-2) and TRBJ1-2, with 11 bases lining up with TRBD1. Germline V gene lookup returns CDR1 LGHDT and CDR2 YNNKEL (reference sequence). The CDR3 is 13 amino acids. The V and J ends lost 4 bases and 12 bases, in that order; junction bases with no gene match: 7. CDR3 bases: TGTGCCAGCAGCCTCCGGGACAGGGGGTCCAACACCTTC. Translating gives CASSLRDRGSNTF.

The gene calls are TRBV2 and TRBJ1-5; maybe TRBD1 (5 bases). The V gene's germline CDR1 is SNHLY and CDR2 FYNNEI. The CDR3 loop spans 13 amino acids. Trimming pared 7 bases from V and 4 bases from J, leaving 11 bases between. CDR3 residues: CASKGPDNQPQHF. Written as DNA, the CDR3 is TGTGCCAGCAAGGGGCCAGATAATCAGCCCCAGCATTTT.

The chain uses TRBV18 and TRBJ1-2; 9 positions agree with TRBD1. Germline V lookup: CDR1 KGHSH, CDR2 LQKENI. Germline trimming cut 1 base from V and 3 bases from J; bases unmatched to any gene: 9. The CDR3 sequence is 17 residues long. Written as DNA, the CDR3 is TGTGCCAGCTCACCACGGAATACAGGGGGCGCGGACTATGGCTACACCTTC. It is translated as CASSPRNTGGADYGYTF. Full variable domain (outside the CDR3, taken from reference TRBV18 and TRBJ1-2): NAGVMQNPRHLVRRRGQEARLRCSPMKGHSHVYWYRQLPEEGLKFMVYLQKENIIDESGMPKERFSAEFPKEGPSILRIQQVVRGDSAAYFCASSPRNTGGADYGYTFGSGTRLTVV.

V and J are TRBV18 and TRBJ2-1; D remains ambiguous. Germline CDR1 is KGHSH and CDR2 is LQKENI. The CDR3 runs to 14 residues. V shed 3 bases and J shed 5 bases, with 11 bases lying between them. In DNA form, the CDR3 reads TGTGCCAGCTCACCGCAGCCTATTCACAATGAGCAGTTCTTC. It yields the protein CASSPQPIHNEQFF.

The chain recombines TRBV19 with TRBJ2-3; TRBD2 aligns across 12 bases. V gave up 5 bases and J gave up 3 bases; unmatched junction bases: 6. Germline lookup yields CDR1 LNHDA and CDR2 SQIVND (reference sequence). The CDR3 extends over 16 amino acids. This CDR3 is CASSFPTSGGTDTQYF. CDR3 coding DNA: TGTGCCAGTAGTTTTCCGACTAGCGGGGGAACAGATACGCAGTATTTT.